A single sample is the source of the 11 T cell receptor beta chains below, sequenced in a study of Ad26.COV2.S vaccination and SARS-CoV-2 variants. Sample treatment: over 15 received Ad26.COV2.S at low or high dose, single or two shots; 5 received placebo; per-sample allocation not given. Sampling was performed 63 days after the first vaccine or placebo injection. Only in-frame clones appear in the TCRdb table, and some are missing; sequencing was by immunoSEQ multiplex PCR. The sample carries some 300,000 clones, approximately 80% recorded once. The sequenced sample was peripheral blood, obtained in a trial of Ad26.COV2.S vaccine versus placebo. Receptor source: a person aged 18-60 years who received the Ad26.COV2.S COVID-19 vaccine or a placebo.

This clone was counted between two and nine times. This chain links TRBV6-5 with TRBJ1-6; 7 nucleotides align to TRBD1. J lost 13 bases, V lost 6 bases, and 6 bases had no gene match. The CDR3 consists of 12 residues. Germline V gene sequence: CDR1 MNHEY, CDR2 SVGAGI. For the CDR3, the DNA is TGTGCCAGCAGAGACAGGGTAGGGCCCCTCCACTTT. This encodes CASRDRVGPLHF.

The chain combines TRBV19 with TRBJ1-1, with TRBD1 matching over 7 bases. Germline values: CDR1 LNHDA, CDR2 SQIVND (reference sequence). The CDR3 sequence is 13 residues long. J was trimmed by 10 bases and V by 5 bases; bases with no gene match: 10. CDR3 nucleotide sequence: TGTGCCAGTAGTGTAACAGGGGCGCCCCTAGCTTTCTTT. Its protein is CASSVTGAPLAFF.

The CDR3 region has the DNA TGCGCCAGCAGCCAAGAAAGCGGGGGCCCCCGGGAGACCCAGTACTTC. It translates to CASSQESGGPRETQYF. V and J are TRBV4-1 and TRBJ2-5, with TRBD2 identical over 8 bases. This CDR3 is 16 amino acids long. Germline CDR1 reads MGHRA; CDR2 reads YSYEKL. With 0 bases clipped from V and 5 bases from J, the junction kept 8 bases outside the gene matches.

This clone is a singleton in its sample. The rearrangement links TRBV28 to TRBJ1-2, with 7 bases identical to TRBD1. The CDR3 contains 12 residues. V was clipped by 9 bases and J by 4 bases; unmatched bases: 5. Per germline, CDR1 MDHEN and CDR2 SYDVKM. CDR3 DNA: TGTGCCAGTGTGGGACAGAGCTATGGCTACACCTTC. Protein sequence: CASVGQSYGYTF.

The chain has TRBV28 and TRBJ2-1, with 7 bases aligning to TRBD2. This CDR3 region has 16 residues. The V gene's germline CDR1 is MDHEN and CDR2 SYDVKM. V dropped 3 bases and J dropped 4; count of bases not matched to a gene: 9. The CDR3 reads CASSFPMSGEYNEQFF. In DNA, the CDR3 is TGTGCCAGCAGTTTCCCGATGAGCGGGGAATACAATGAGCAGTTCTTC.

The chain recombines TRBV21-1 with TRBJ2-5. TRBV21-1 is classified as a pseudogene. CDR3 length equals 17 residues. CDR3 in DNA: TGTGCCAGTGACCCCCTGGGTTTCGGGGCCAGTCAAGAGACCCAGTACTTC. Its protein is CASDPLGFGASQETQYF.

The chain uses TRBV5-8 and TRBJ1-5; tentative D call: TRBD1 (6 bases). Germline V CDR1 and CDR2: SGHTS, YDEGEE. This CDR3 contains 17 residues. V gave up 2 bases and J gave up 3 bases, with 18 bases separating them. CDR3 in DNA: TGTGCCAGCAGCTTCACCTCACAGGGAATTGTCAATCAGCCCCAGCATTTT. Translating gives CASSFTSQGIVNQPQHF.

The gene calls are TRBV3-1 (or the pseudogene TRBV3-2) and TRBJ2-5; D uncertain. This CDR3 contains 13 residues. V gave up 4 bases and J gave up 6 bases, with 12 bases separating them. CDR1 is LGHDT, CDR2 YNNKEL, per germline (reference sequence). The CDR3 coding sequence is TGTGCCAGCAGCCCAAACCCTGAACAGACCCAGTACTTC. Translated, it gives CASSPNPEQTQYF.

The chain employs TRBV28 and TRBJ1-2, with D tentatively TRBD1 (6 bases). Between the trimmed V and J ends, which lost 7 bases and 2 bases, there was a span of 14 bases. Germline V gene data show CDR1 as MDHEN and CDR2 as SYDVKM. The CDR3 covers 14 residues. CDR3 nucleotides: TGTGCCAGCACCCCCGGGGGGCCCAACTATGGCTACACCTTC. It specifies CASTPGGPNYGYTF.

This chain links TRBV30 with TRBJ1-6; D call uncertain. The V gene's germline CDR1 is GTSNPN and CDR2 SVGIG (reference sequence). This CDR3 is 14 amino acids long. Deletions cut 2 bases from V and 9 bases from J, with 14 bases between. CDR3 bases: TGTGCCTGGAGTATAGGGCAAGAGGGTTCACCCCTCCACTTT. It specifies CAWSIGQEGSPLHF.

The V and J genes are TRBV7-9 and TRBJ2-5, with 7 bases fitting TRBD1. The CDR3 is 15 residues long. After removal of 0 bases from V and 3 bases from J, the junction contained 4 bases not matched to a gene. From germline, CDR1 is SEHNR and CDR2 FQNEAQ (reference sequence). CDR3 DNA sequence: TGTGCCAGCAGCTTAGCAACAGGGGCGAAAGAGACCCAGTACTTC. Amino acids: CASSLATGAKETQYF.